This T cell receptor beta chain was profiled in a study of T cells after posttransplantation cyclophosphamide. Sequenced by immunoSEQ multiplex PCR; TCRdb stores in-frame clones only, minus some. In the table there are more than 20,000 clones, 73% of which are singletons. The trim removed 5 bases at V and 7 bases at J, leaving 12 bases unmatched. CDR1 SEHNR and CDR2 FQNEAQ come from the germline V gene (reference sequence). This CDR3 has 15 residues. Sequenced material: memory CD4+ T cells sorted from PBMCs. The chain combines TRBV7-9 with TRBJ1-2; 8 nucleotides match TRBD1. The receptor was isolated from a woman aged 55-69 years in good health, CMV-negative, and a related stem cell transplant donor. CDR3 nucleotide sequence: TGTGCCAGCAGCCCCCCCCGGGCAGGGGGCCCTGGCTACACCTTC. Its protein is CASSPPRAGGPGYTF.